The text below deals with one TCR beta chain. CDR3 length: 12 residues. The V end lost 0 bases, the J end lost 11 bases, and 10 bases lay between the germline ends. CDR1 is LNHNV, CDR2 YYDKDF, per germline (reference sequence). The source of the sample is a study of blood T cell repertoires in COVID-19. At the level of the study: T cells, B-cell-depleted T cells, or PBMCs supplied cDNA or gDNA.

Original analysis: Cell counts per sample came from amplifying reference gene primers. Here immunoSEQ multiplex PCR was the method, and the copy in TCRdb shows in-frame clones only, minus some. Clone size and V and J calls were adopted from that table, with D and trimming inferred from the DNA. The top ten clones hold approximately 10% of a sample with some 180,000 clones, roughly 80% of them seen once. The receptor was derived from a woman in her thirties or forties with COVID-19, enrolled during active disease. V is TRBV15 and J is TRBJ1-1; D may be TRBD1 (5 bases). Sequences were obtained from peripheral blood. The DNA of the CDR3 is TGTGCCACCAGCAGAGATATGGGGGGGGCTTTCTTT. Translating it yields CATSRDMGGAFF.